This TCR beta chain derives from a study of blood T cell repertoires in COVID-19. Study summary: COVID-19 samples, acute and convalescent, were from the United States, Italy and Spain. Sample material is recorded as cDNA or gDNA derived from T cells, B-cell-depleted T cells, or PBMCs.

The assay was immunoSEQ multiplex PCR, and TCRdb's table has in-frame clones only and misses some. The sample lists 390,000 or so clones; 87% were seen once. The CDR3 has 16 amino acids. CDR1 MGHRA and CDR2 YSYEKL come from the germline V gene. V dropped 4 bases and J dropped 2 bases, with 18 bases sitting between them. Ages ranged from about 18 to 89 years, with residence in about 23 US areas. Either two negative PCRs, clearance, or symptom resolution qualified Cohort 3 donors as recovered. This clone occurred once. This rearrangement joins TRBV4-1 to TRBJ2-7, with D possibly TRBD2 on 6 matching bases. Sequenced input: PBMCs or T cells enriched from blood (not recorded which). This clonotype was obtained from a woman between 45 and 60 years old who had recovered from COVID-19. CDR3: CASSLYRERATYEQYF. The CDR3 coding sequence is TGCGCCAGCAGCCTCTACCGAGAGCGGGCGACCTACGAGCAGTACTTC.